The present T cell receptor (beta chain) was sequenced within a study of Ad26.COV2.S vaccination and SARS-CoV-2 variants. V gave up 3 bases and J gave up 0 bases, with 7 bases separating them. The germline gives CDR1 ENHRY, CDR2 SYGVKD. This CDR3 has 14 residues. The method was immunoSEQ multiplex PCR; TCRdb's version includes in-frame clones alone and lacks a portion of them. The sample holds hundreds of thousands of clones; approximately 83% are singletons and the top ten take about 7.1%. The treatment denotes: about 20 received Ad26.COV2.S at low or high dose, single or two shots; 5 received placebo; per-sample allocation not given. Samples analyzed were those drawn on day 63 after the first vaccine or placebo injection.

This material consisted of peripheral blood, taken in a trial of Ad26.COV2.S vaccine versus placebo. The receptor's source is a person between 18 and 59 years old who received the Ad26.COV2.S COVID-19 vaccine or a placebo. The genes are TRBV10-3 and TRBJ2-3; D is perhaps TRBD1 (5 bases). CDR3 sequence reads: CAISEQESTDTQYF. The CDR3 DNA is TGTGCCATCAGTGAACAGGAGAGCACAGATACGCAGTATTTT.